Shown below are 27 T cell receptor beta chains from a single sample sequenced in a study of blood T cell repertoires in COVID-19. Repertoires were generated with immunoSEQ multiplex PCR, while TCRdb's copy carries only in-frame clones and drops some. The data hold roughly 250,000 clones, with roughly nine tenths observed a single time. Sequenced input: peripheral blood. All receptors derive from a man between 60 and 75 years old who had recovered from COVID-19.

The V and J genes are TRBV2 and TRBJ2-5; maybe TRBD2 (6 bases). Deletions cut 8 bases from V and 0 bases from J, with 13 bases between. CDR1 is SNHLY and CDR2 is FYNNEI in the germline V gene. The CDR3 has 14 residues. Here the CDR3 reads CASGAGPHQETQYF. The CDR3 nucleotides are TGTGCCAGCGGGGCGGGACCGCACCAAGAGACCCAGTACTTC.

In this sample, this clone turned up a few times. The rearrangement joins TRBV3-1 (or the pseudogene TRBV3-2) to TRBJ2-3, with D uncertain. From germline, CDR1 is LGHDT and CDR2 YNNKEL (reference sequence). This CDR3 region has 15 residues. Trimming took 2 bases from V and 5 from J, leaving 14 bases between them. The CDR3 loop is CASSQWSGSVDTQYF. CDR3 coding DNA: TGTGCCAGCAGCCAATGGTCCGGGTCTGTAGATACGCAGTATTTT.

The CDR3 reads CASSPQGKGDNEQFF. CDR3 DNA: TGTGCCAGCTCACCACAGGGGAAGGGGGACAATGAGCAGTTCTTC. The chain employs TRBV18 and TRBJ2-1, with D tentatively TRBD1 (6 bases). The length of the CDR3 is 15 residues. V shed 1 base and J shed 5 bases, with 12 bases lying between them. The germline V gene has CDR1 KGHSH and CDR2 LQKENI.

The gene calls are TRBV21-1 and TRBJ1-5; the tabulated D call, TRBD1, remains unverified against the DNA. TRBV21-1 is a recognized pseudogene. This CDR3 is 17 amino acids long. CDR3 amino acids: CASSKRGTGGAFQPQHF. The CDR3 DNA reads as TGTGCCAGCAGCAAAAGAGGGACAGGGGGCGCATTTCAGCCCCAGCATTTT.

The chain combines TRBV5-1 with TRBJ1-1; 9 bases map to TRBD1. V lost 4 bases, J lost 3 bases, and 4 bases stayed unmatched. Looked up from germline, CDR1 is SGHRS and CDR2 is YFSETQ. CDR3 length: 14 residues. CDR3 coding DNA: TGCGCCAGCAGCACTGGGACAGGGCACACTGAAGCTTTCTTT. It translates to CASSTGTGHTEAFF.

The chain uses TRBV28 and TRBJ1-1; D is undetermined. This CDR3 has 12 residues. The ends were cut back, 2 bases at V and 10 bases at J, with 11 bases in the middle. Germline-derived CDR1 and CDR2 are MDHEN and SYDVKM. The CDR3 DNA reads TGTGCCAGCAGTTTAGTACAGATCGGAGCTTTCTTT. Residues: CASSLVQIGAFF.

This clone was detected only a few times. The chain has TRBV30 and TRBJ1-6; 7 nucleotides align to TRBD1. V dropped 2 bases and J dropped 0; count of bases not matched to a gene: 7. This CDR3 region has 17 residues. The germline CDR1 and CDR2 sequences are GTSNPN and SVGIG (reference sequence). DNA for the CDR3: TGTGCCTGGAGTCAAGGGGGCCGTAGCTCCTATAATTCACCCCTCCACTTT. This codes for CAWSQGGRSSYNSPLHF.

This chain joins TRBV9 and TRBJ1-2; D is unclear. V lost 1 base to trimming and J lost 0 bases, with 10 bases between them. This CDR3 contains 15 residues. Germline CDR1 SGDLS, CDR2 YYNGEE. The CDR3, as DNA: TGTGCCAGCAGCGTAATTCTGGGAGCTAACTATGGCTACACCTTC. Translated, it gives CASSVILGANYGYTF.

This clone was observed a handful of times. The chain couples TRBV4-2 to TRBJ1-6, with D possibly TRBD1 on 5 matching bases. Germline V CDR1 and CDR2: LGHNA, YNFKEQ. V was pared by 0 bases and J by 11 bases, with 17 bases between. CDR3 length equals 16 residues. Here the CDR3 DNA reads TGTGCCAGCAGCCAAGAGAGTAGGGGTTCGATAACACCCCTCCACTTT. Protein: CASSQESRGSITPLHF.

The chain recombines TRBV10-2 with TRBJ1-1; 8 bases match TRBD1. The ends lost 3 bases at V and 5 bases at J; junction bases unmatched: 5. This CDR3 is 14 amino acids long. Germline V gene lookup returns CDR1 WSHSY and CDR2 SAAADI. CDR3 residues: CASSDDRGSTEAFF. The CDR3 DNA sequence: TGCGCCAGCAGTGATGACAGGGGTAGTACTGAAGCTTTCTTT.

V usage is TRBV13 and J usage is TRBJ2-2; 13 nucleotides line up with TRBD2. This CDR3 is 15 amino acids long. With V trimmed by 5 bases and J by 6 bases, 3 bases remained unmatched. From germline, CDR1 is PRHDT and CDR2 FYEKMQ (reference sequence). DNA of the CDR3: TGTGCCAGCAGCCTCGGGACTAGCGGGGCCGGGGAGCTGTTTTTT. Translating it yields CASSLGTSGAGELFF.

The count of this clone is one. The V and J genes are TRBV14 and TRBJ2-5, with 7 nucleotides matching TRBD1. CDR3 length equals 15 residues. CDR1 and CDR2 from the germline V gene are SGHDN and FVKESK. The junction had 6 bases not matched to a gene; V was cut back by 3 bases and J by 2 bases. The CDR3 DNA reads TGTGCCAGCAGCCAGTACAGGGGTAGGCAAGAGACCCAGTACTTC. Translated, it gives CASSQYRGRQETQYF. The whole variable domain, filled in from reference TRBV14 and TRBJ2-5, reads EAGVTQFPSHSVIEKGQTVTLRCDPISGHDNLYWYRRVMGKEIKFLLHFVKESKQDESGMPNNRFLAERTGGTYSTLKVQPAELEDSGVYFCASSQYRGRQETQYFGPGTRLLVL.

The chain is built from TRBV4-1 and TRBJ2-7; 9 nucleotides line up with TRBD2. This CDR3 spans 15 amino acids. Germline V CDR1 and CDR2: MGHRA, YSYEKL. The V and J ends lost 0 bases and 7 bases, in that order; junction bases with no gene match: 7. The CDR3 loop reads CASSQDSGGIGEQYF. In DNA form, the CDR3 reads TGCGCCAGCAGCCAAGATAGCGGGGGTATTGGAGAGCAGTACTTC.

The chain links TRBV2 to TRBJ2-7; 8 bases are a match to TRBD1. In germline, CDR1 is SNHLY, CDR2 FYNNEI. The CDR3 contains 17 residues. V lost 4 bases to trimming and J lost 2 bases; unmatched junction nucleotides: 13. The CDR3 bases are TGTGCCAGCAGTGTGGGAAGACAGGGGTCGTGGGCCTACGAGCAGTACGTC. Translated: CASSVGRQGSWAYEQYV.

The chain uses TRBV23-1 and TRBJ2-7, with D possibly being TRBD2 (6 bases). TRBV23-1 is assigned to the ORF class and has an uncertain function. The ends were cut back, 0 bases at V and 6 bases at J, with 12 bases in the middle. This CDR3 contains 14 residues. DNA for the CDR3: TGCGCCAGCAGTCAATCGGGGGGTATCGGCGAGCAGTACTTC. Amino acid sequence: CASSQSGGIGEQYF.

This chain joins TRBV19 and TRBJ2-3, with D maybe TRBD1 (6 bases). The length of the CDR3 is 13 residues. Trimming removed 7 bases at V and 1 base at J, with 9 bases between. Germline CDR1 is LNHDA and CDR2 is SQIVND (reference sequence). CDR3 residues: CASKGQRTDTQYF. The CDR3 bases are TGTGCCAGTAAAGGACAGCGCACAGATACGCAGTATTTT.

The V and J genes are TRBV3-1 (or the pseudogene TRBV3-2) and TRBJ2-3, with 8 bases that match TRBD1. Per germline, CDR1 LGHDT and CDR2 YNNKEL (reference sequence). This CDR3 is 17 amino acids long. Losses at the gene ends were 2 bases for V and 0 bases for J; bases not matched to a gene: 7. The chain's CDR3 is CASSQWGQVPSTDTQYF. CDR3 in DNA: TGTGCCAGCAGCCAATGGGGACAGGTGCCTAGCACAGATACGCAGTATTTT.

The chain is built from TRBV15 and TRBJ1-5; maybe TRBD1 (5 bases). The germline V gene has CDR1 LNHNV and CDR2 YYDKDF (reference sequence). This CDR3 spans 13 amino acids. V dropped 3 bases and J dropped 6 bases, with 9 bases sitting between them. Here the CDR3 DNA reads TGTGCCACCAGCAGTAGGGGTACTCAGCCCCAGCATTTT. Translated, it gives CATSSRGTQPQHF.

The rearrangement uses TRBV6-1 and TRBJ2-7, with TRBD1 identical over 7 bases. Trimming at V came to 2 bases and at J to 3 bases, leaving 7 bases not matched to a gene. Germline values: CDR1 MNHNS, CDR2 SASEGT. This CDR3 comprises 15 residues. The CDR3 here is CASSESKGAVYEQYF. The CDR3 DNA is TGTGCCAGCAGTGAATCGAAGGGGGCAGTCTACGAGCAGTACTTC.

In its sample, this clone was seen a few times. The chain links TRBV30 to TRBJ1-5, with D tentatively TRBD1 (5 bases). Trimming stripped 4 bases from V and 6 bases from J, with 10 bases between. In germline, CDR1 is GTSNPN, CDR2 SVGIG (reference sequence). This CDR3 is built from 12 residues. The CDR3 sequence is CAWNTGAQPQHF. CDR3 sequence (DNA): TGTGCCTGGAATACAGGAGCTCAGCCCCAGCATTTT.

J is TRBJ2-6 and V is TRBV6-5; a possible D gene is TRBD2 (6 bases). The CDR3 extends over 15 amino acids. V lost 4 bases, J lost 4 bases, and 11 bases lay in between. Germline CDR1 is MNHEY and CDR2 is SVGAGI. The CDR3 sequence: CASSSGEAGANVLTF. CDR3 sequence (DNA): TGTGCCAGCAGTTCGGGGGAGGCCGGGGCCAACGTCCTGACTTTC.

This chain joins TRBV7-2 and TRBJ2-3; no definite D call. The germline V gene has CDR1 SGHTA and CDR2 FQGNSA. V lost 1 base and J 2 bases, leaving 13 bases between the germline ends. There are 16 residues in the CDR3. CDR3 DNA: TGTGCCAGCAGCTTAGAAGGCGGAGCCCTCACAGATACGCAGTATTTT. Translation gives CASSLEGGALTDTQYF.

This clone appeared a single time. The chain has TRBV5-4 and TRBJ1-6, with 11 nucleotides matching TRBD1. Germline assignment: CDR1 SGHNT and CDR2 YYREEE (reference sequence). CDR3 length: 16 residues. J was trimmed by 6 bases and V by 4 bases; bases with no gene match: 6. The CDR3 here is CASSVPDRGLNSPLHF. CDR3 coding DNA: TGTGCCAGCAGCGTGCCGGACAGGGGGCTTAATTCACCCCTCCACTTT.

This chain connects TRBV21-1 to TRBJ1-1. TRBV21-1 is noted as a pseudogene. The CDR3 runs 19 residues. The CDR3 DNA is TGTGCCAGCAGCAAAATCGGAGGGGTGGGCTACGAAGTGGACACTGAAGCTTTCTTT. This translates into CASSKIGGVGYEVDTEAFF.

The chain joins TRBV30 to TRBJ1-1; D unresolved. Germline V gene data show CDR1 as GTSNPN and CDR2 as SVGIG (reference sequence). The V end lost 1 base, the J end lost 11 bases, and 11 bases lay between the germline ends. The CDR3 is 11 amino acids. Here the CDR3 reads CAWSDESWAFF. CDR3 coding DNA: TGTGCCTGGAGTGATGAGAGTTGGGCTTTCTTT.

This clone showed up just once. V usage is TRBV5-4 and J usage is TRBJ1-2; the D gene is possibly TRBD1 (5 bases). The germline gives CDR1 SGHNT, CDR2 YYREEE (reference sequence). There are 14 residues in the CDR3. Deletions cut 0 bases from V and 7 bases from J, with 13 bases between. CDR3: CASSLVIGGGGYTF. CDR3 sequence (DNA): TGTGCCAGCAGCTTGGTGATTGGGGGGGGTGGCTACACCTTC.

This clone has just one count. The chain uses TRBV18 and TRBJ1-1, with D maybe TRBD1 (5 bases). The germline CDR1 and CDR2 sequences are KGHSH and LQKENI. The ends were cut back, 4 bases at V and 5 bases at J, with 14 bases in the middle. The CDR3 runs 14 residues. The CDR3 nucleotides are TGTGCCAGCTCACGAGACCCACGGGGGACTGAAGCTTTCTTT. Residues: CASSRDPRGTEAFF.